This T cell receptor (beta chain) comes out of a study of blood T cell repertoires in COVID-19. This clone appeared a single time. The table came from immunoSEQ multiplex PCR; TCRdb's copy has only in-frame clones and leaves some out. Here the sample spans 270,000 or so clones, 90% being singletons. CDR3 length equals 15 residues. Germline CDR1 reads SGHNT; CDR2 reads YYREEE (reference sequence). V was cut by 4 bases and J by 3 bases, with 15 bases left in between. The receptor comes from a woman aged 60-75 years with COVID-19, enrolled during active disease. V is TRBV5-4 and J is TRBJ2-3, with D maybe TRBD1 (6 bases). The sample taken for sequencing was peripheral blood. CDR3: CASSPRQVVTDTQYF. DNA of the CDR3: TGTGCCAGCAGCCCACGACAGGTGGTGACAGATACGCAGTATTTT.